These T cell receptor beta chains were read from a single sample in a study of control samples from healthy donors and cancer patients. Sequencing was performed with immunoSEQ multiplex PCR; in TCRdb, only in-frame clones are kept and a portion is missing. This repertoire shows about 160,000 clones, about 94% found once; its top ten account for around 8%. Sequencing used blood. These receptors came from a woman aged 40-49 years in good health. Each CDR3 is given with its conserved first and last residue. The order of the fields is V gene, J gene, D gene, clone size, CDR3 protein, CDR3 DNA. A D gene is named only where the DNA matches it firmly. Expanded clones are given a class, and other clones once, few, many or no size at all.

TRBV6-5	TRBJ2-3	TRBD1	NA	CASSSRGLAQYF	TGTGCCAGCAGTTCCAGGGGGCTCGCGCAGTATTTT
TRBV12-3/TRBV12-4	TRBJ1-5	NA	once	CASSLTGLGQHF	TGTGCCAGCAGTTTAACGGGGTTGGGTCAGCATTTT
TRBV20-1	TRBJ1-2	NA	NA	CSAPHRGYTF	TGCAGTGCCCCCCACAGGGGCTACACCTTC
TRBV6-2/TRBV6-3	TRBJ2-7	TRBD1	NA	CASSDRSRGPRGSEQYF	TGTGCCAGCAGTGACAGGTCGAGGGGGCCGCGAGGCTCCGAGCAGTACTTC
TRBV4-3	TRBJ2-2	NA	NA	CASSQGRQSPGELFF	TGCGCCAGCAGCCAGGGTCGACAGTCCCCCGGGGAGCTGTTTTTT
TRBV14	TRBJ1-1	TRBD1	NA	CASSQDRYRGAEAFF	TGTGCCAGCAGCCAAGATCGGTACAGGGGCGCTGAAGCTTTCTTT
TRBV5-1	TRBJ2-4	NA	NA	CASSPEGRGLAKNIQYF	TGCGCCAGCAGCCCCGAAGGTCGGGGACTAGCCAAAAACATTCAGTACTTC
TRBV4-2	TRBJ1-2	TRBD1	NA	CASSRPYKQGEEGYTF	TGTGCCAGCAGCCGGCCTTACAAACAGGGGGAGGAAGGCTACACCTTC
TRBV7-9	TRBJ2-7	NA	NA	CASTKPSPTYEQYF	TGTGCCAGCACTAAGCCTTCCCCGACCTACGAGCAGTACTTC
TRBV7-2	TRBJ2-7	TRBD2	NA	CASSLRLAGYEQYF	TGTGCCAGCAGCCTAAGACTAGCCGGGTACGAGCAGTACTTC
TRBV30	TRBJ2-3	TRBD2	NA	CAWSGGTSGTF	TGTGCCTGGAGTGGAGGGACTAGCGGGACTTTT
TRBV3-1/TRBV3-2	TRBJ2-7	NA	NA	CASSQVPRTAGGFEQYF	TGTGCCAGCAGCCAAGTCCCTCGTACCGCAGGGGGGTTCGAGCAGTACTTC
TRBV5-6	TRBJ2-3	NA	NA	CASRGTASTDTQYF	TGTGCCAGCAGGGGGACCGCCAGCACAGATACGCAGTATTTT
TRBV7-2	TRBJ1-1	NA	NA	CASSLMGLNTEAFF	TGTGCCAGCAGCTTAATGGGCTTGAACACTGAAGCTTTCTTT
TRBV28	TRBJ2-7	TRBD1	NA	CASNSRGYEQYF	TGTGCCAGCAACTCCAGGGGGTACGAGCAGTACTTC
TRBV7-3	TRBJ1-6	TRBD1	once	CASSLTGQADNSPLHF	TGTGCCAGCAGCTTAACGGGACAGGCAGATAATTCACCCCTCCACTTT
TRBV20-1	TRBJ1-1	NA	NA	CSARDYTEAFF	TGCAGTGCTAGAGACTACACTGAAGCTTTCTTT
TRBV30	TRBJ1-1	NA	NA	CAWGRDLGDTEAFF	TGTGCCTGGGGTAGGGACCTCGGGGACACTGAAGCTTTCTTT
TRBV5-6	TRBJ2-1	NA	NA	CASSQLVVHEQFF	TGTGCCAGCAGCCAACTAGTGGTCCATGAGCAGTTCTTC
TRBV19	TRBJ1-1	TRBD1	NA	CASSPQGQGSTEAFF	TGTGCCAGTAGTCCGCAGGGACAGGGATCGACTGAAGCTTTCTTT
TRBV30	TRBJ1-2	NA	NA	CACEGLGVYGYTF	TGTGCCTGCGAGGGGCTAGGGGTCTATGGCTACACCTTC
TRBV12-3/TRBV12-4	TRBJ1-5	NA	NA	CASSSSVGQPQHF	TGTGCCAGCAGTTCAAGTGTTGGACAGCCCCAGCATTTT
TRBV19	TRBJ2-2	NA	NA	CASSISQWTGELFF	TGTGCCAGTAGTATATCTCAGTGGACCGGGGAGCTGTTTTTT
TRBV9	TRBJ1-1	TRBD1	NA	CASSVTGGATEAFF	TGTGCCAGCAGCGTAACAGGGGGCGCGACTGAAGCTTTCTTT